This T cell receptor (beta chain) was documented in a study of shared clonotypes between healthy human individuals (dated by TCRdb to about 2020). Background for the entire study: The cohort included three men and a couple of women between 18 and 49 years of age. For each donor, CD4 naive and CD4 memory were each given three plates, CD8 naive was given two plates, and CD8 memory was given one plate. Different laboratories and diverse techniques were used to prepare libraries and sequence TCR repertoires, to increase sequencing depth and limit assay-specific biases. To estimate repertoire size and how much clonotype sharing occurs between individuals, the study deeply sequenced the blood TCR repertoires of 4 to 6 healthy adults. Between about 0.94 and 8.9 billion PBMCs per donor were obtained by leukapheresis.

Details on this clone: Its antigen target is currently unknown. No clone much larger than this one lies a single base away; base qualities are absent.

Compared with germline, V lacks 6 bases and J lacks 5 bases; bases without a gene match: 6. The CDR3 sequence holds 13 residues, the cysteine and phenylalanine included. The read is trimmed to its CDR3 DNA, 39 bases read in frame from base 1. CDR1 is given as SQVTM and CDR2 as ANQGSEA, both from the germline V gene. Using the deep immunoSEQ assay, TCR CDR3 regions were amplified from genomic DNA by multiplex PCR. For each cell subset, the extracted genomic DNA was distributed evenly across all wells of several immunoSEQ 96-well plates, and each plate served as one replicate. For sorted subsets, 200 to 250 ng of genomic DNA, equivalent to 30,000 or so T cell genomes, went into each replicate PCR. Purified libraries were quantified with a Qubit 3.0 fluorometer, sized on a Bioanalyzer 2100, and re-quantified with the KAPA Library Quantification kit. Each immunoSEQ 96-well plate was sequenced on its own single-read 150-cycle Illumina NextSeq 550 flow cell. For the original study's pipeline: Because the immunoSEQ output held only junctional sequences and lacked quality scores, the filtering could not match the filtering applied to full-length reads. Sequences were annotated with PyIR, a Python wrapper for IgBLAST v1.9, and V/J genes and CDR3 were assigned using IMGT germline references. Reads with weak V/J assignments (E-value above 1e-6), missing CDR3, stop codons, out-of-frame junctions, or ambiguous translated residues were removed. V3J clonotypes were defined as sequences sharing an identical inferred V gene, J gene, and CDR3 amino acid sequence. Percentage overlap between repertoires was calculated by dividing the number of shared unique clonotypes by the size of the smaller repertoire. Three approaches were used to assess repertoire richness: RTK rarefaction, the Chao1 estimator, and Recon v2.1 estimates of unobserved clonotypes. Generation probabilities for all TCRbeta clonotypes obtained by the gDNA method from a handful of donors were computed using OLGA. Here the immuneACCESS table is served through TCRdb, limited to in-frame sequences with V and J called. Missing clones are a known gap in these copies; in checked studies unresolved V genes cover under half, and the rest lacks a known reason. The V and J calls and the clone size are those of that table, but D and trimming were determined from the DNA. The sample table contains about 2 million clones; only one count was recorded for roughly 96% of them. The top ten constitute roughly 0.13% of the sample.

Donors were healthy HIV-negative adults with no recently reported acute infections or vaccinations. All donors were Caucasian adults living in Nashville, Tennessee, USA. CD4+ T cells were enriched through magnetic negative selection, after which naive cells were positively selected on CD45RA and the remaining negative fraction served as the memory subset. Blood was collected by leukapheresis, and PBMCs were isolated by Ficoll-Histopaque density gradient centrifugation and then cryopreserved in liquid nitrogen vapor phase. Analytical flow cytometry was used to check the purity and quantity of every magnetically sorted T cell population. From each sorted fraction, genomic DNA was isolated and quantified by UV absorbance on a Nanodrop 2000c. On the study overall, not on this receptor specifically: Pairwise subsampling indicated that sequencing depth was expected to affect the degree of clonotype sharing among donors. Because the study included only a small number of donors, the genetic and exposure-history diversity represented was limited. Even with the large sequencing depth, rarefaction of the sorted-subset datasets indicated that sequencing was incomplete. Compared with non-shared clonotypes, the clonotypes found in all four sorted-subset donors had higher generation probabilities. Across a few donors, approximately 5% of naive CD4, 3% to 4% of naive CD8, around 2.1% of memory CD4, and about 0.44% of memory CD8 clonotypes were shared. Only blood was sampled, and tissue TCR repertoires likely differ from those in blood. Larger estimated clonotype richness was generally found for naive subsets than for memory subsets.

This sequence was found in a man between 18 and 35 years old in good health. The chain is encoded by TRBV29-1 joined to TRBJ2-5, and 10 junction bases match TRBD1. The material sequenced was naive CD4+ T cells sorted from blood. This sample's cell subset or site label indicates: CD45RA+ positively selected. CDR3 loop: CSVLTGGLETQYF. In nucleotides, the sequence is TGCAGCGTGTTGACAGGGGGCTTGGAGACCCAGTACTTC.